This T cell receptor beta chain was identified during a study of metastatic and nonmetastatic thyroid tumors. About the study: Repertoire data that came from the blood and tumor or nodule tissue of malignant and benign thyroid patients were compared. The study, taken as a whole, reports: Reports indicated that malignant thyroid tumors showed significantly higher TCR beta diversity than benign nodules did, in blood and tumor.

Original analysis: A distant-metastasis classifier for papillary thyroid cancer was built using CDR3 differences across clinicopathological groups. TCRdb re-called the PCR reads through MiXCR. The V and J calls follow TCRdb's processing rather than the paper's. The sample records more than 15,000 clones, 25% to 30% being singletons. Thyroid surgery had not been preceded by any treatment in any patient. This clone came up many times. What it recognizes is unknown. The sequence was collected from a male donor with papillary thyroid cancer or a benign thyroid nodule (not recorded which). Some clones in this sample may be carry-over from other donors' samples. Sequencing was done on a sample of tumor tissue.

CDR3 coding DNA: TGTGCCAGCAGATTGCAGGGGAAAACTTCCTACGAGCAGTACTTC. Translation: CASRLQGKTSYEQYF. The V gene is TRBV6-1, the J gene TRBJ2-7, with a tentative D call TRBD1 (6 bases). Germline CDR1 reads MNHNS; CDR2 reads SASEGT. The CDR3 has 15 residues. V was trimmed by 6 bases and J by 1 base, leaving 16 bases between them.